This T cell receptor (beta chain) was retrieved from a study of shared clonotypes between healthy human individuals. At the level of the study: CD4 naive and CD4 memory each took three plates per donor, while CD8 naive took two and CD8 memory one.

Germline assignment: CDR1 SGHRS and CDR2 YFSETQ. This CDR3 has 16 amino acids. V dropped 4 bases and J dropped 4; count of bases not matched to a gene: 12. All donors qualified as healthy HIV-negative adults and had experienced no recent acute infections or vaccinations. Only in-frame clones appear in the TCRdb table, and some are missing; sequencing was by immunoSEQ multiplex PCR. The profile covers around 2.5 million clones, with more than 85% appearing a single time and 0.36% taken by the ten largest. Sequencing input: naive CD4+ T cells from PBMCs. Indicated subset: CD45RA+ positively selected. This sequence originates from a man younger than 35 in good health. Some clones in this sample may be carry-over from other donors' samples. The chain links TRBV5-1 to TRBJ2-5; 8 bases align to TRBD2. CDR3: CASSPQGAGVGETQYF. The CDR3 coding sequence is TGCGCCAGCAGCCCCCAGGGAGCGGGAGTCGGAGAGACCCAGTACTTC.